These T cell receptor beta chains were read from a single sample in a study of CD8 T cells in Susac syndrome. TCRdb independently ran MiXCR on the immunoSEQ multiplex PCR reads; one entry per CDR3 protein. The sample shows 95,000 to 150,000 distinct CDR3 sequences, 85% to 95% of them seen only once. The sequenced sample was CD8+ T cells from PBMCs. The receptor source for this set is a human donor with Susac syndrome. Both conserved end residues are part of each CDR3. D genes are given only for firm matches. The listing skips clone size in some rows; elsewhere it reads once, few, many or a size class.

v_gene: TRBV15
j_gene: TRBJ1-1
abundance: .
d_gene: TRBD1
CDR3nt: TGTGCCACCTCAGGGGGCCCTGAAGCTTTCTTT
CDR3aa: CATSGGPEAFF

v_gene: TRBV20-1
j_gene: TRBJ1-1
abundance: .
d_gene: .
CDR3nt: TGCAGTGCTACAGTGGTTGCAGGGTACACTGAAGCTTTCTTT
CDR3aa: CSATVVAGYTEAFF

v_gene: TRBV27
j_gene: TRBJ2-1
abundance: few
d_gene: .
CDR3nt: TGTGCCAGCAGTTTTGGAGGTTTAGAGCAGTTCTTC
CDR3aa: CASSFGGLEQFF

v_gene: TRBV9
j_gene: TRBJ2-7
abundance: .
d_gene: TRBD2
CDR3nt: TGTGCCAGCAGCGTAGAGAGCGGGGGGGCGTACGAGCAGTACTTC
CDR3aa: CASSVESGGAYEQYF

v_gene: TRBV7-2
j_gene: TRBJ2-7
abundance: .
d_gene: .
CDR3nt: TGTGCCAGCAGCTTAGTGTCAGGCTACGAGCAGTACTTC
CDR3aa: CASSLVSGYEQYF

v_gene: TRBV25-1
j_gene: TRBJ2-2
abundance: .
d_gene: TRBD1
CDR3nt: TGTGCCAGCAGTGCTTTGAGAGGGGGCCCCACCGGGGAGCTGTTTTTT
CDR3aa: CASSALRGGPTGELFF

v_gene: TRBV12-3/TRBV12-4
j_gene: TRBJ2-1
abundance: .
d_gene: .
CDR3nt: TGTGCCAGCGTTTTCGTCCGCAGGGATAATGAGCAGTTCTTC
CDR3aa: CASVFVRRDNEQFF

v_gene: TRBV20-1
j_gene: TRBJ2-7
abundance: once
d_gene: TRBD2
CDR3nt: TGCAGTGCCCCCCTAGCGGGGGTCTACGAGCAGTACTTC
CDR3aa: CSAPLAGVYEQYF

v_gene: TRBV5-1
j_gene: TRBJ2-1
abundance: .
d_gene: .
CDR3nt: TGCGCCAGCAGCCCCCAGGGACTGCAATTCTACAATGAGCAGTTCTTC
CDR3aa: CASSPQGLQFYNEQFF

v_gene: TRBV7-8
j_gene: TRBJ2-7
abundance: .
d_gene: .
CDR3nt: TGTGCCAGCAGCTTAAGGGGTCCATACGAGCAGTACTTC
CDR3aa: CASSLRGPYEQYF

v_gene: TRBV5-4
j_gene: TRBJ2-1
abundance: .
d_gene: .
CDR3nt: TGTGCCAGCGCCGGGGGTCTGGGGGCACTCAATGAGCAGTTCTTC
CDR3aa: CASAGGLGALNEQFF

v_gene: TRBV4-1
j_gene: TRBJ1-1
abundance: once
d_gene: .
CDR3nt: TGCGCCAGCAGTACTACAGGGTCGAACGCTGAAGCTTTCTTT
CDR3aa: CASSTTGSNAEAFF

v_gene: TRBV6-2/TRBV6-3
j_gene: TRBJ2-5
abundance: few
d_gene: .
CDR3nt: TGTGCCAGCAGTTACCCCACTGAGACCCAGTACTTC
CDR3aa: CASSYPTETQYF

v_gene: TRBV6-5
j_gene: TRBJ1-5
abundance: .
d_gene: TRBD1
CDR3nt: TGTGCCAGCAGCTCGGGACAGAATCAGCCCCAGCATTTT
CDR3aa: CASSSGQNQPQHF

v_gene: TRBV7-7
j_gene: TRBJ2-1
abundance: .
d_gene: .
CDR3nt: TGTGCTAGCAGTATCGACTCGAGCTCCTACAATGAGCAGTTCTTC
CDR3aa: CASSIDSSSYNEQFF

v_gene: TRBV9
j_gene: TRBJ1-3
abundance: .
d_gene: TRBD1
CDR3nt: TGTGCCAGCAGCGTAGCTGAGGACACAGGGGAAGGGAACACCATATATTTT
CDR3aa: CASSVAEDTGEGNTIYF

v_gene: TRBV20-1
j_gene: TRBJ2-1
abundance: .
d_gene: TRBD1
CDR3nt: TGCAGTGCGGACAGGGATGGGAACAATGAGCAGTTCTTC
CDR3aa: CSADRDGNNEQFF

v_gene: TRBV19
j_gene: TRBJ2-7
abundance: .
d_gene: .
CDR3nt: TGTGCCAGTAGCGTCGGATACTCCTACGAGCAGTACTTC
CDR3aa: CASSVGYSYEQYF

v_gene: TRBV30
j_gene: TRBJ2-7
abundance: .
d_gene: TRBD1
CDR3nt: TGTGCCTGGAGTCACAGGGGGCCAAACGAGCAGTACTTC
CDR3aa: CAWSHRGPNEQYF

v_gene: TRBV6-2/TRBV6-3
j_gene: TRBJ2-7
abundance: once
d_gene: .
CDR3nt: TGTGCCAGCAACGGAATTGACAGCAGGCCGCAGTACTTC
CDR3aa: CASNGIDSRPQYF

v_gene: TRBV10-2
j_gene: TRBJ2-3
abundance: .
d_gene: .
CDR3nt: TGCGCCAGCAGTCCGACAGGCGGCACAGATACGCAGTATTTT
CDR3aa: CASSPTGGTDTQYF

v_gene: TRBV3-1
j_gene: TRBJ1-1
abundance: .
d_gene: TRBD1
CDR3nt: TGTGCCAGCATTCACGGGACAGGTGAGGCTTTCTTT
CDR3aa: CASIHGTGEAFF

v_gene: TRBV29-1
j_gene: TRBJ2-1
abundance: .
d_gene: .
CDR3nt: TGCAGCGTTGAATTGGTGGGGATCTACAATGAGCAGTTCTTC
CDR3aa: CSVELVGIYNEQFF

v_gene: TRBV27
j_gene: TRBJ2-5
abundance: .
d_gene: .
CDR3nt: TGTGCCAGCAGTTCTTACCGGGCAGGGGAAGAGACCCAGTACTTC
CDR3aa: CASSSYRAGEETQYF

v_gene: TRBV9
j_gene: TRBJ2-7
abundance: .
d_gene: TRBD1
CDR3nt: TGTGCCAGCAGCCCAGGGGGAGCCACCTACGAGCAGTACTTC
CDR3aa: CASSPGGATYEQYF

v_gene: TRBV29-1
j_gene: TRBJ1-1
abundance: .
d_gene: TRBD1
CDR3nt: TGCAGCGTCGAACCAGGGGGCGGCGGCACTGAAGCTTTCTTT
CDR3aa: CSVEPGGGGTEAFF

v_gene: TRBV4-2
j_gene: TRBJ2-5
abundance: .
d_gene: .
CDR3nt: TGTGCCAGCAGCCAAGAAGTGGGACTTTTTCAAGAGACCCAGTACTTC
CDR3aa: CASSQEVGLFQETQYF